A single TCR beta chain is shown here with its context. This entry comes from a study of response to subunit inactivated influenza vaccine. Trimming left V 0 bases short and J 8 bases short, with 10 bases between. The germline V gene has CDR1 WNHNN and CDR2 SYGVQD (reference sequence). The CDR3 loop spans 14 amino acids. TCRdb passed the RT-PCR reads through MiXCR, listing each CDR3 protein once. The table includes 500,000 to 550,000 distinct CDR3 sequences, approximately 7.7% detected once. Sequenced here: PBMCs from blood, sampled around 25 months after vaccination. The rearrangement links TRBV10-1 to TRBJ1-4; D gene unclear. This receptor was obtained from a man aged 45 to 70 who received an inactivated influenza vaccine. CDR3 residues: CASSESGGHEKLFF. CDR3 bases: TGCGCCAGCAGTGAGTCAGGAGGCCACGAAAAACTGTTTTTT.